The clone carrying this T cell receptor (beta chain) was picked up one time. What it binds is unknown. This sequence may be a read error, since a much larger clone differs from it by one base. This specimen belongs to a study of T-cell reconstitution after alpha-beta-depleted transplantation in children. Unique molecular identifiers featured in how the TCRbeta library was prepared. TCRdb re-analysed the PCR reads in MiXCR, keeping a single row per CDR3 protein. This table holds more than 400,000 distinct CDR3 sequences, 9.5% to 12% found once. J was trimmed by 0 bases and V by 4 bases; bases with no gene match: 11. The CDR3 is 18 amino acids. Looked up from germline, CDR1 is LGHNA and CDR2 is YNFKEQ. General observations from the study: In patients about two months after transplant, alpha-beta T cells reportedly arose from several hundred expanded graft clones.

This sequence originates from a female patient under 10 years old who had a stem cell transplant for aplastic anemia, so the T cells may come from the graft donor. The sample consisted of PBMCs, mostly from graft donor cells, taken 180 days after TCRalphabeta/CD19-depleted stem cell transplant. The V gene is TRBV4-2, the J gene TRBJ2-3; 9 nucleotides align to TRBD2. The CDR3 is CASSRDLSGGTSTDTQYF. CDR3 bases: TGTGCCAGCAGCCGAGACCTTAGCGGGGGAACTAGCACAGATACGCAGTATTTT.